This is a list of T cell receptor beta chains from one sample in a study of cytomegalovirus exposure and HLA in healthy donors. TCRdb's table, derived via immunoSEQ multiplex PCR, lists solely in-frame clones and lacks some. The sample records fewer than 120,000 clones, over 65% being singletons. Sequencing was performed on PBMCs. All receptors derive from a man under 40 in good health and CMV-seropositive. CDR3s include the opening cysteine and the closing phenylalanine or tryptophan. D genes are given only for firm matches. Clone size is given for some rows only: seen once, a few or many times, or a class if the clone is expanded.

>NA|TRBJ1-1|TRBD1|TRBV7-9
CASSPRQGNTEAFF
TGTGCCAGCAGCCCCAGACAGGGGAACACTGAAGCTTTCTTT
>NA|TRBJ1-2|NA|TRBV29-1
CSGGSGQYGYTF
TGCAGCGGTGGGAGCGGGCAGTATGGCTACACCTTC
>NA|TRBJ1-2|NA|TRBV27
CASSPHAVYGYTF
TGTGCCAGCAGTCCTCACGCGGTCTATGGCTACACCTTC
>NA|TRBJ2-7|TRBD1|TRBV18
CASSPGQSSYEQYF
TGTGCCAGCTCACCGGGACAGAGCTCCTACGAGCAGTACTTC
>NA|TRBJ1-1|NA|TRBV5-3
CARRRLWGLDTEAFF
TGTGCCAGAAGGAGATTATGGGGCCTGGACACTGAAGCTTTCTTT
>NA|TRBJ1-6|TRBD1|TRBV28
CASRYVDRADNSPLHF
TGTGCCAGCAGATATGTCGACAGGGCCGATAATTCACCCCTCCACTTT
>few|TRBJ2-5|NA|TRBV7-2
CASSLASAGQETQYF
TGTGCCAGCAGCTTAGCTTCGGCAGGGCAAGAGACCCAGTACTTC
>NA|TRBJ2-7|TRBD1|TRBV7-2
CASSPTGQPYEQYF
TGTGCCAGCAGCCCGACGGGACAGCCCTACGAGCAGTACTTC
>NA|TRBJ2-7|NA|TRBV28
CASSDTYEQYF
TGTGCCAGCAGCGATACTTACGAGCAGTACTTC
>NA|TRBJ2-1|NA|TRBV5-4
CASSFSTGGEQFF
TGTGCCAGCAGCTTTAGTACCGGGGGAGAGCAGTTCTTC
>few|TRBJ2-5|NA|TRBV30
CAWSAGSQETQYF
TGTGCCTGGAGTGCAGGTTCCCAAGAGACCCAGTACTTC
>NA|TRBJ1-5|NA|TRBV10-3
CAISARGDSDQPQHF
TGTGCCATCAGTGCCCGCGGGGATAGCGATCAGCCCCAGCATTTT
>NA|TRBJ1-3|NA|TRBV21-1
CASTKEGGWDARSGNTIYF
TGTGCCAGCACCAAAGAGGGGGGGTGGGACGCCCGCTCTGGAAACACCATATATTTT
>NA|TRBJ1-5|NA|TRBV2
CASSEIGRNQPQHF
TGTGCCAGCAGTGAAATTGGGAGGAATCAGCCCCAGCATTTT
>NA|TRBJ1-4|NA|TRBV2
CASSETGGVFF
TGTGCCAGCAGTGAGACAGGTGGAGTGTTTTTT
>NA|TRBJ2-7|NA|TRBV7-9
CASSPGRAGSYEQYF
TGTGCCAGCAGCCCCGGGCGGGCAGGCTCCTACGAGCAGTACTTC
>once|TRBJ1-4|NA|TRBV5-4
CASSSPTNEKLFF
TGTGCCAGCAGCTCTCCAACTAATGAAAAACTGTTTTTT
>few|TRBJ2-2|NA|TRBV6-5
CASSYSDTFTGELFF
TGTGCCAGCAGTTACTCGGACACCTTCACCGGGGAGCTGTTTTTT
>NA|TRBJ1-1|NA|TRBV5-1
CASSLTRHRETVEAFF
TGCGCCAGCAGTCTAACCCGGCACAGGGAGACGGTGGAAGCTTTCTTT